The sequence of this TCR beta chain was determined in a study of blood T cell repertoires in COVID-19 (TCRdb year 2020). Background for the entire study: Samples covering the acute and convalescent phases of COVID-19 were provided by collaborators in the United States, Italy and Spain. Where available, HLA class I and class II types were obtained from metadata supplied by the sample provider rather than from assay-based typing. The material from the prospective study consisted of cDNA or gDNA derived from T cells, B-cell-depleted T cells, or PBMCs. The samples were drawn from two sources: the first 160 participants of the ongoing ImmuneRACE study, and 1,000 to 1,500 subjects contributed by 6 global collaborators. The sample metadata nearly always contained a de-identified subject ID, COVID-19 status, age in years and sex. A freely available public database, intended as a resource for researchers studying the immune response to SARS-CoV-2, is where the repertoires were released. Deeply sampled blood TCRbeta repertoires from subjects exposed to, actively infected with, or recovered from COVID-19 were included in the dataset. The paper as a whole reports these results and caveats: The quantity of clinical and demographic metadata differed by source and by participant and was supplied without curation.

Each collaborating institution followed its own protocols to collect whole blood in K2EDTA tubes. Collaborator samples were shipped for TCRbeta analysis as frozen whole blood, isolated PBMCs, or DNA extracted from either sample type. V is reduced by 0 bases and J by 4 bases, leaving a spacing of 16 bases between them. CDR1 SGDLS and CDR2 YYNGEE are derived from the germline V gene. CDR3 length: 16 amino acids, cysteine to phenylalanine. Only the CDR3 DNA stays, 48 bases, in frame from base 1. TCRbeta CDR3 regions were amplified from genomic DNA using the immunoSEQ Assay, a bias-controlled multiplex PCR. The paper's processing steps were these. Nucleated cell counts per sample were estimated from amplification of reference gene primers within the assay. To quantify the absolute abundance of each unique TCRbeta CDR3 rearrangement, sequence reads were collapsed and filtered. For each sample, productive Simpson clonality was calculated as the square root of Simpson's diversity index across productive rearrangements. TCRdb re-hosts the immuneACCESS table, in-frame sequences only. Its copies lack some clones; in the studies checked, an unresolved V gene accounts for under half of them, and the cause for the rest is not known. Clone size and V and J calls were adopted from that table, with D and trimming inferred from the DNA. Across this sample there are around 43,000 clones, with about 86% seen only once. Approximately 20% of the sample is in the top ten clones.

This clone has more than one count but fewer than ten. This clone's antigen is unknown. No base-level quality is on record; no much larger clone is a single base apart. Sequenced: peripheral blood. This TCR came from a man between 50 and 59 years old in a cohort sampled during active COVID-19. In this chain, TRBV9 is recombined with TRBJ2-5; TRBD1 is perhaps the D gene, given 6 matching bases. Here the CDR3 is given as CASSVELETGRETQYF. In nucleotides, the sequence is TGTGCCAGCAGCGTAGAGTTAGAGACAGGCAGAGAGACCCAGTACTTC.